Following are 14 T cell receptor beta chains from one sample sequenced in a study of cytomegalovirus exposure and HLA in healthy donors. The primer mix had 60 Vbeta and 13 Jbeta primers. Sequenced by immunoSEQ multiplex PCR; TCRdb stores in-frame clones only, minus some. The data show about 94,000 clones, roughly 76% seen once. Sequencing was done on a sample of PBMCs. The receptor source for this set is a male donor in good health and CMV-seronegative.

V usage is TRBV20-1 and J usage is TRBJ1-1, with no clear D. V lost 5 bases, J lost 11 bases, and 15 bases lay in between. The CDR3 totals 11 residues. CDR1 is DFQATT and CDR2 is SNEGSKA in the germline V gene (reference sequence). CDR3 sequence: CSALGPTVAFF. CDR3 nucleotides: TGCAGTGCTCTGGGCCCCACCGTGGCTTTCTTT.

The chain recombines TRBV6-5 with TRBJ2-3; perhaps TRBD2 as D (6 bases). This CDR3 spans 13 amino acids. The V end was cut by 6 bases, the J end by 4 bases, with 11 bases between. The V gene's germline CDR1 is MNHEY and CDR2 SVGAGI. CDR3 coding DNA: TGTGCCAGCAGAGGGAGGTCGGCAGATACGCAGTATTTT. This gives the protein CASRGRSADTQYF.

The chain recombines TRBV5-6 with TRBJ1-5; D is undetermined. The germline V gene has CDR1 SGHDT and CDR2 YYEEEE. Trimming removed 3 bases at V and 7 bases at J, with 11 bases between. The CDR3 covers 13 residues. CDR3 region: CASSSNTEQPQHF. The DNA of the CDR3 is TGTGCCAGCAGCTCCAACACGGAGCAGCCCCAGCATTTT.

The V gene is TRBV5-1, the J gene TRBJ2-5, with 7 bases matching TRBD1. Looked up from germline, CDR1 is SGHRS and CDR2 is YFSETQ. Trimming cost V 4 bases and J 5 bases; bases outside gene matches: 8. CDR3 length: 14 amino acids. CDR3 coding DNA: TGCGCCAGCAGCGGAACGACAGGGTCGGAGACCCAGTACTTC. Translation gives CASSGTTGSETQYF.

The V call is TRBV19, the J call TRBJ1-1; a possible D gene is TRBD1 (5 bases). Trimming removed 7 bases at V and 5 bases at J, with 11 bases between. The length of the CDR3 is 12 residues. The germline CDR1 and CDR2 sequences are LNHDA and SQIVND (reference sequence). The CDR3, as DNA: TGTGCCAGTACTCCCGGGGGGACTGAAGCTTTCTTT. Residues: CASTPGGTEAFF.

The chain employs TRBV5-1 and TRBJ1-4; D call uncertain. V dropped 0 bases and J dropped 5 bases, with 8 bases sitting between them. The germline CDR1 and CDR2 sequences are SGHRS and YFSETQ. This CDR3 region has 14 residues. The CDR3 region has the DNA TGCGCCAGCAGCTTGGGCGCCGTAAATGAAAAACTGTTTTTT. The encoded protein is CASSLGAVNEKLFF.

V gene TRBV30 combines with J gene TRBJ1-6; D unclear. The V end was cut by 2 bases, the J end by 1 base, with 18 bases between. The CDR3 has 18 residues. Germline loops: CDR1 GTSNPN, CDR2 SVGIG (reference sequence). This CDR3 reads CAWSPSRGDGSYNSPLHF. The CDR3 DNA reads as TGTGCCTGGAGTCCCTCTCGCGGGGATGGGTCCTATAATTCACCCCTCCACTTT.

This clone showed up just a few times. V and J are TRBV6-5 and TRBJ2-5; 8 nucleotides line up with TRBD2. Trimming took 7 bases from V and 6 from J; bases not matched to a gene: 7. Per germline, CDR1 MNHEY and CDR2 SVGAGI. This CDR3 is built from 13 residues. Here the CDR3 reads CASTAGGDKTQYF. The CDR3, as DNA: TGTGCCAGCACCGCGGGGGGTGATAAGACCCAGTACTTC.

The chain links TRBV2 to TRBJ1-5; possible D gene TRBD1, 5 bases. This CDR3 region has 12 residues. CDR1 SNHLY and CDR2 FYNNEI come from the germline V gene. The V end lost 8 bases, the J end lost 4 bases, and 9 bases lay between the germline ends. This CDR3 is CASQGLNQPQHF. CDR3 sequence (DNA): TGTGCCAGCCAGGGCCTTAATCAGCCCCAGCATTTT.

In its sample, this clone was seen a few times. The CDR3 loop reads CASSSFLYEQYF. CDR3 sequence (DNA): TGTGCCAGCAGCTCTTTCCTCTACGAGCAGTACTTC. The rearrangement uses TRBV5-5 and TRBJ2-7; D is unclear. The CDR3 is 12 amino acids. Trimming took 3 bases from V and 3 from J, leaving 7 bases between them. From germline, CDR1 is SGHKS and CDR2 YYEKEE (reference sequence). Complete variable domain (other parts from reference TRBV5-5 and TRBJ2-7): DAGVTQSPTHLIKTRGQQVTLRCSPISGHKSVSWYQQVLGQGPQFIFQYYEKEERGRGNFPDRFSARQFPNYSSELNVNALLLGDSALYLCASSSFLYEQYFGPGTRLTVT.

The V and J genes are TRBV11-1 and TRBJ2-5, with unresolved D. Trimming cost V 6 bases and J 2 bases, with 4 bases left between them. CDR1 is SGHAT, CDR2 FQDESV, per germline (reference sequence). There are 11 residues in the CDR3. The CDR3 sequence: CASRSQETQYF. The DNA of the CDR3 is TGTGCCAGCAGGTCTCAAGAGACCCAGTACTTC.

This chain links TRBV19 with TRBJ2-2; 9 positions agree with TRBD1. The CDR3 is 15 amino acids. With 5 bases clipped from V and 7 bases from J, the junction kept 8 bases outside the gene matches. CDR1 and CDR2 (germline): LNHDA, SQIVND (reference sequence). The CDR3 DNA follows: TGTGCCAGTAGTTCATCCGGGACAGGGTTCGGGGAGCTGTTTTTT. Its protein product is CASSSSGTGFGELFF.

V gene TRBV18 combines with J gene TRBJ1-3; TRBD1 is a possible D gene (5 bases). Per the germline V gene, CDR1 is KGHSH and CDR2 is LQKENI. V was pared by 6 bases and J by 1 base, with 13 bases between. The CDR3 runs to 15 residues. This CDR3 reads CASSLQATSGNTIYF. The CDR3 nucleotides read TGTGCCAGCTCCCTACAGGCTACTTCTGGAAACACCATATATTTT.

This clone was counted a few times. The V and J genes are TRBV7-9 and TRBJ2-7, with TRBD1 matching 7 bases. V lost 1 base and J lost 6; bases outside the gene matches: 3. The CDR3 runs to 13 residues. Germline V gives CDR1 SEHNR, CDR2 FQNEAQ (reference sequence). The CDR3 DNA follows: TGTGCCAGCAGCTTAGGGGACAGCCGCGAGCAGTACTTC. It yields the protein CASSLGDSREQYF.